A selection of T cell receptor beta chains follows, all from one sample in a study of blood T cell repertoires in COVID-19. The assay was immunoSEQ multiplex PCR, and TCRdb's table has in-frame clones only and misses some. Among about 200,000 clones, 70% to 90% were seen once, and the ten largest hold around 0.76%. Sequencing was performed on peripheral blood. The receptor set was obtained from a woman between 70 and 85 years old with acute or convalescent COVID-19. The CDR3 runs from the conserved cysteine through the conserved F or W. D genes are given only for firm matches. Clone size appears in some rows only: once, few, many, or a class for an expanded clone.

clone size,D gene,J gene,V gene,CDR3 protein,CDR3 DNA
.,.,TRBJ1-1,TRBV28,CASSAAGRNTEAFF,TGTGCCAGCAGTGCGGCAGGGCGGAACACTGAAGCTTTCTTT
.,TRBD1,TRBJ1-4,TRBV18,CASSPGQGIVEKLFF,TGTGCCAGCTCACCTGGACAGGGGATTGTGGAAAAACTGTTTTTT
.,TRBD1,TRBJ1-5,TRBV2,CASKTGDNQPQHF,TGTGCCAGCAAAACAGGGGATAATCAGCCCCAGCATTTT
.,TRBD1,TRBJ2-7,TRBV7-2,CASSLDRAVYEQYF,TGTGCCAGCAGCTTGGACAGGGCTGTCTACGAGCAGTACTTC
.,TRBD1,TRBJ2-5,TRBV2,CASGGQGQETQYF,TGTGCCAGCGGAGGACAGGGCCAAGAGACCCAGTACTTC
.,.,TRBJ1-4,TRBV4-1,CASSPGQETNEKLFF,TGCGCCAGCAGCCCAGGGCAGGAAACTAATGAAAAACTGTTTTTT
few,.,TRBJ2-7,TRBV25-1,CASSDLGPPHEQYF,TGTGCCAGCAGTGACTTGGGGCCGCCCCACGAGCAGTACTTC
.,.,TRBJ2-7,TRBV6-5,CASSYLRGSYEQYF,TGTGCCAGCAGTTACTTGCGGGGCTCCTACGAGCAGTACTTC
few,.,TRBJ1-2,TRBV19,CASSTTGENGYTF,TGTGCCAGTAGTACGACCGGGGAAAATGGCTACACCTTC
.,TRBD1,TRBJ1-5,TRBV7-2,CASSPDRGINQPQHF,TGTGCCAGCAGCCCGGACAGGGGGATCAATCAGCCCCAGCATTTT
.,.,TRBJ1-2,TRBV24-1,CATSDPGPAGYGYTF,TGTGCCACCAGTGACCCGGGCCCGGCGGGCTATGGCTACACCTTC
.,TRBD1,TRBJ1-2,TRBV19,CASSQTGTGGTYGYTF,TGTGCCAGTAGCCAGACCGGGACAGGGGGCACCTATGGCTACACCTTC
.,TRBD1,TRBJ1-5,TRBV6-8,CASSYSKDRVGNQPQHF,TGTGCCAGCAGTTACTCAAAGGACAGGGTTGGCAATCAGCCCCAGCATTTT
.,.,TRBJ2-6,TRBV5-4,CASGLGAGANVLTF,TGTGCCAGCGGACTGGGCGCCGGGGCCAACGTCCTGACTTTC
.,TRBD1,TRBJ2-7,TRBV29-1,CSVEQGADEQYF,TGCAGCGTTGAACAGGGGGCGGACGAGCAGTACTTC
.,TRBD1,TRBJ1-6,TRBV18,CASSPDRGRSPLHF,TGTGCCAGCTCACCGGACAGGGGGCGTTCACCCCTCCACTTT
.,.,TRBJ2-7,TRBV3-1/TRBV3-2,CASSPHGVPEQYF,TGTGCCAGCAGCCCCCACGGGGTACCCGAGCAGTACTTC
.,.,TRBJ1-2,TRBV19,CASTATRRKYLPYGYTF,TGTGCCAGTACCGCCACCCGGCGGAAGTATCTTCCCTATGGCTACACCTTC
once,.,TRBJ1-1,TRBV27,CASSLGGMNTEAFF,TGTGCCAGCAGTTTGGGGGGAATGAACACTGAAGCTTTCTTT
.,.,TRBJ2-5,TRBV5-1,CASSYGQRETQYF,TGCGCCAGCAGCTATGGGCAGCGGGAGACCCAGTACTTC
.,.,TRBJ1-2,TRBV27,CASSPNSYGYTF,TGTGCCAGCAGTCCCAACAGCTATGGCTACACCTTC
few,.,TRBJ2-7,TRBV3-1/TRBV3-2,CASSQEGGSYEQYF,TGTGCCAGCAGCCAAGAGGGGGGCTCCTACGAGCAGTACTTC
.,TRBD2,TRBJ2-3,TRBV3-1/TRBV3-2,CASSQWTSGLTDTQYF,TGTGCCAGCAGCCAATGGACTAGCGGACTCACAGATACGCAGTATTTT
.,.,TRBJ1-1,TRBV11-3,CASSLTAKNTEAFF,TGTGCCAGCAGCTTAACAGCCAAGAACACTGAAGCTTTCTTT
.,.,TRBJ2-5,TRBV7-9,CASSRTMRDHQETQYF,TGTGCCAGCAGCCGGACTATGCGGGACCACCAAGAGACCCAGTACTTC
few,TRBD1,TRBJ1-5,TRBV28,CASSWTGVGNNQPQHF,TGTGCCAGCAGTTGGACAGGGGTGGGTAACAATCAGCCCCAGCATTTT
.,.,TRBJ1-3,TRBV18,CASSPGGGLNTIYF,TGTGCCAGCTCACCAGGGGGCGGATTGAACACCATATATTTT
.,TRBD1,TRBJ2-5,TRBV29-1,CSVRGQGDGHGETQYF,TGCAGCGTTCGCGGACAGGGAGATGGCCATGGGGAGACCCAGTACTTC
.,.,TRBJ1-4,TRBV2,CASRSGDRANEKLFF,TGTGCCAGCAGGTCAGGGGATAGGGCTAATGAAAAACTGTTTTTT
.,.,TRBJ1-2,TRBV7-2,CASSLVGAQGYTF,TGTGCCAGCAGCTTGGTGGGGGCGCAAGGCTACACCTTC
.,.,TRBJ2-7,TRBV1,CTSSPGDSSYEQYF,TGCACCAGCAGCCCAGGCGACAGTAGTTACGAGCAGTACTTC
.,TRBD2,TRBJ2-1,TRBV24-1,CATSDSLAGGYHNEQFF,TGTGCCACCAGTGATTCACTAGCGGGAGGGTATCACAATGAGCAGTTCTTC
.,.,TRBJ2-7,TRBV5-4,CASSLRGDEQYF,TGTGCCAGCAGCTTGCGCGGCGACGAGCAGTACTTC
.,.,TRBJ2-5,TRBV18,CASSPLPSVEETQYF,TGTGCCAGCTCACCACTCCCTTCAGTGGAGGAGACCCAGTACTTC
.,.,TRBJ1-1,TRBV18,CASSPVPNTEAFF,TGTGCCAGCTCGCCGGTTCCGAACACTGAAGCTTTCTTT
.,.,TRBJ1-3,TRBV18,CASSPSDTIYF,TGTGCCAGCTCACCCTCCGACACCATATATTTT
.,TRBD1,TRBJ1-2,TRBV3-1/TRBV3-2,CASSHWTGVGYGYTF,TGTGCCAGCAGCCATTGGACAGGGGTGGGGTATGGCTACACCTTC
.,.,TRBJ1-6,TRBV9,CASSVAIGGIDSPLHF,TGTGCCAGCAGCGTAGCGATTGGGGGGATCGATTCACCCCTCCACTTT
.,TRBD1,TRBJ2-5,TRBV10-3,CAISESATGGRKTQYF,TGTGCCATCAGTGAGTCGGCAACAGGGGGGCGAAAGACCCAGTACTTC
.,.,TRBJ2-5,TRBV6-5,CASSPMGGLQETQYF,TGTGCCAGCAGTCCCATGGGCGGACTCCAAGAGACCCAGTACTTC
once,TRBD2,TRBJ2-3,TRBV5-1,CASSSSGTSIDTQYF,TGCGCCAGCAGCTCGTCCGGGACTAGCATCGATACGCAGTATTTT
.,TRBD2,TRBJ2-7,TRBV6-5,CATSGGYEQYF,TGTGCCACCAGCGGGGGCTACGAGCAGTACTTC
.,TRBD1,TRBJ2-7,TRBV6-2/TRBV6-3,CASSYHLGTAYEQYF,TGTGCCAGCAGTTACCATCTTGGGACAGCCTACGAGCAGTACTTC
.,TRBD2,TRBJ2-1,TRBV5-1,CASSFTGGSYNEQFF,TGCGCCAGCAGCTTCACGGGGGGCTCCTACAATGAGCAGTTCTTC
.,.,TRBJ1-1,TRBV21-1,CASSKASPMNTEAFF,TGTGCCAGCAGCAAAGCGTCTCCTATGAACACTGAAGCTTTCTTT